This T cell receptor beta chain appears in the sequencing data of a study of OX40 agonist ivuxolimab in advanced cancers. Study information: Intravenous ivuxolimab was administered to patients every 2 weeks at 0.01 to 10 mg/kg. Melanoma, hepatocellular carcinoma, head and neck or renal cell cancer occurred in dose-escalation patients. The study's findings and limits: Still undetermined is the antigen specificity of the expanded peripheral T cells. Among the lowest peripheral clonal expansion occurred in 0.1-3.0 mg/kg partial responders.

Data came from immunoSEQ multiplex PCR; TCRdb stores just in-frame clones and leaves some out. Seen here are 97,000 or so clones, 90% observed once, and the top ten hold just over 0.15%. Regarding this clone: As yet, its antigen is unknown.

Germline CDR1 reads SGDLS; CDR2 reads YYNGEE. The CDR3 has 16 residues. J lost 4 bases, V lost 5 bases, and 7 bases had no gene match. The sample was CD4+ or CD8+ T cells sorted from blood, taken in a trial of the OX40 agonist ivuxolimab. J is TRBJ2-3 and V is TRBV9, with 13 bases fitting TRBD2. The TCR comes from an adult with an advanced solid tumor such as melanoma, head and neck, liver or kidney cancer. CDR3: CASRKGTSGTSDTQYF. DNA for the CDR3: TGTGCCAGCAGAAAAGGGACTAGCGGGACCTCAGATACGCAGTATTTT.